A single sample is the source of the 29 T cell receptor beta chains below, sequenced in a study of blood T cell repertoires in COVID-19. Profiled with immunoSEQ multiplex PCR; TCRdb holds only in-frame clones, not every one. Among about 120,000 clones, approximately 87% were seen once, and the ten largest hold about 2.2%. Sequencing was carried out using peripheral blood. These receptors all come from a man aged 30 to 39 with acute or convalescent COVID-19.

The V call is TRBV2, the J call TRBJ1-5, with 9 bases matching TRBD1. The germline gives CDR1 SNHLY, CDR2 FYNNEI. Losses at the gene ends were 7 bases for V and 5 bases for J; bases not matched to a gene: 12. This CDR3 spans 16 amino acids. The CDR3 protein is CASKLTGTGLYQPQHF. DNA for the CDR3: TGTGCCAGCAAATTGACCGGGACAGGGTTGTATCAGCCCCAGCATTTT.

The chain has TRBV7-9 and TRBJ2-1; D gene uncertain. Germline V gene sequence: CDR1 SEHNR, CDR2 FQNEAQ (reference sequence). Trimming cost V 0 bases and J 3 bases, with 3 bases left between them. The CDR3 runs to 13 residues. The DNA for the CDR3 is TGTGCCAGCAGCTTAGCTAACTACAATGAGCAGTTCTTC. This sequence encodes CASSLANYNEQFF.

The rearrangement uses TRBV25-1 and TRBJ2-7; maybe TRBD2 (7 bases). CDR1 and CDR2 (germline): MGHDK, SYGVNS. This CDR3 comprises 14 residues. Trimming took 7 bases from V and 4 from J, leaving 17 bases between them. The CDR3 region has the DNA TGTGCCAGCAACCCCCGGGGGGCGGGGTACGAGCAGTACTTC. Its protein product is CASNPRGAGYEQYF.

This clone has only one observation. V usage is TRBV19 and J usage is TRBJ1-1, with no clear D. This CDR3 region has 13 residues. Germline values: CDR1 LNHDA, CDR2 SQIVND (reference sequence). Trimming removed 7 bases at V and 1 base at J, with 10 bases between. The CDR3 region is CASNGRQNTEAFF. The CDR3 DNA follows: TGTGCCAGTAATGGCAGACAGAACACTGAAGCTTTCTTT.

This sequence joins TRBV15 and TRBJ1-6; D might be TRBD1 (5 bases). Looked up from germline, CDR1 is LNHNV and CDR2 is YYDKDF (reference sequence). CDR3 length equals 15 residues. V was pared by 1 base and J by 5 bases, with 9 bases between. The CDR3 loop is CATSRVLQDNSPLHF. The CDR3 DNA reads TGTGCCACCAGCAGAGTTTTACAGGATAATTCACCCCTCCACTTT.

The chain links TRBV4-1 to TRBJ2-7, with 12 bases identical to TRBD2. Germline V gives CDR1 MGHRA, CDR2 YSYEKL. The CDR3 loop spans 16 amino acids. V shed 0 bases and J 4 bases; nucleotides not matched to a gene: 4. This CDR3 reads CASSQDPLAGGYEQYV. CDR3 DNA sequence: TGCGCCAGCAGCCAAGATCCCCTAGCGGGAGGGTACGAGCAGTACGTC.

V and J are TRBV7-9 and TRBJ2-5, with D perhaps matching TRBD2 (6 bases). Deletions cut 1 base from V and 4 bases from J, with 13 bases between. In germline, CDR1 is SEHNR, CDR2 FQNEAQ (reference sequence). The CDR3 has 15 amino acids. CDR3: CASSLGGTVTETQYF. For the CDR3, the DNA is TGTGCCAGCAGCTTAGGGGGGACTGTGACAGAGACCCAGTACTTC. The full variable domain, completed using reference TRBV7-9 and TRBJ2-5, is DTGVSQNPRHKITKRGQNVTFRCDPISEHNRLYWYRQTLGQGPEFLTYFQNEAQLEKSRLLSDRFSAERPKGSFSTLEIQRTEQGDSAMYLCASSLGGTVTETQYFGPGTRLLVL.

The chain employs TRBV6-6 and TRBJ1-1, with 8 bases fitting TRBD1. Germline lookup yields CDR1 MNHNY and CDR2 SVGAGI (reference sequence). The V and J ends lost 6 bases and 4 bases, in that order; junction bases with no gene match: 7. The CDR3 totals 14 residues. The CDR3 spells CASRIGQGGTEAFF. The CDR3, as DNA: TGTGCCAGCAGGATTGGACAGGGAGGCACTGAAGCTTTCTTT.

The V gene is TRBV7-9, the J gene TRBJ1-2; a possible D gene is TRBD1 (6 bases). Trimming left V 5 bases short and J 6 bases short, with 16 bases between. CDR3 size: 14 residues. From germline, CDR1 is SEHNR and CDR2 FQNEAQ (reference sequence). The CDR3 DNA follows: TGTGCCAGCAGCCAAGGACAGCGGTCAGATGGCTACACCTTC. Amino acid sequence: CASSQGQRSDGYTF.

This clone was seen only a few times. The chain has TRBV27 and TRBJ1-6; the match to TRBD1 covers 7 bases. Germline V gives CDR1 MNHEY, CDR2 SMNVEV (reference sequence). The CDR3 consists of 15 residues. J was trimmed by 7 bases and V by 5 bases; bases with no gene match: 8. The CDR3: CASSPGTDWNSPLHF. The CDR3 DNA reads TGTGCCAGCAGTCCCGGGACAGACTGGAATTCACCCCTCCACTTT.

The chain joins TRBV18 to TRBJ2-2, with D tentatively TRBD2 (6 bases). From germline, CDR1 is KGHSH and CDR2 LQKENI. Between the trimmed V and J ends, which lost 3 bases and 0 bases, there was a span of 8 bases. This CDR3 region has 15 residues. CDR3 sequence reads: CASSPSGPNTGELFF. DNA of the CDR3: TGTGCCAGCTCACCTAGCGGACCGAACACCGGGGAGCTGTTTTTT. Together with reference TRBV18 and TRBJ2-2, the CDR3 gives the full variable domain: NAGVMQNPRHLVRRRGQEARLRCSPMKGHSHVYWYRQLPEEGLKFMVYLQKENIIDESGMPKERFSAEFPKEGPSILRIQQVVRGDSAAYFCASSPSGPNTGELFFGEGSRLTVL.

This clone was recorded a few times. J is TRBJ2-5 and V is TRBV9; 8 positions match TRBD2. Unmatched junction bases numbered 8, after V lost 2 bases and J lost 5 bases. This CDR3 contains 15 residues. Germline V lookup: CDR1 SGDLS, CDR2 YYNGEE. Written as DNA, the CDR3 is TGTGCCAGCAGCGTTTCTAGCGGGCGCTTGGAGACCCAGTACTTC. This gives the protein CASSVSSGRLETQYF.

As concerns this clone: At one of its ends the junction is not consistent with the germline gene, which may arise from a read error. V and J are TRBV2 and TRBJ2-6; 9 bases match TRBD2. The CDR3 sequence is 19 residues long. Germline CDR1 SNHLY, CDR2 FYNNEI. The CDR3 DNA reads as TGTGCCAGCAGTGAAGGGCTAGCGGGGCGGTCCTCTGGGGCCAACGTCCCGACTTTC. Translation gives CASSEGLAGRSSGANVPTF.

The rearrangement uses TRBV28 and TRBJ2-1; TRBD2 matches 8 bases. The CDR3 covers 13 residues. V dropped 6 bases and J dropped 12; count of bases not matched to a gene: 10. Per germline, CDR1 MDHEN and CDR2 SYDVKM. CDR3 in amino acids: CASSPRESGRQFF. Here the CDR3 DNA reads TGTGCCAGCAGCCCTAGAGAAAGCGGGAGGCAGTTCTTC.

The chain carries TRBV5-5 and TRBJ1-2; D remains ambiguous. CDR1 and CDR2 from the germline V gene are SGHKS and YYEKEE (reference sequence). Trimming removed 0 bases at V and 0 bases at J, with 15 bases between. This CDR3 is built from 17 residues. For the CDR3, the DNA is TGTGCCAGCAGCTTGGCGGGTTTTCTAGAACCTAACTATGGCTACACCTTC. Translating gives CASSLAGFLEPNYGYTF.

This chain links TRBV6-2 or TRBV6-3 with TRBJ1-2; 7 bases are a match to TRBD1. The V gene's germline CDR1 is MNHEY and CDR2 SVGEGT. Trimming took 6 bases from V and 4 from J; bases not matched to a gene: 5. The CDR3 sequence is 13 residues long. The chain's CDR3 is CASSPTGSYGYTF. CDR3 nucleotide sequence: TGTGCCAGCAGCCCGACAGGGAGCTATGGCTACACCTTC.

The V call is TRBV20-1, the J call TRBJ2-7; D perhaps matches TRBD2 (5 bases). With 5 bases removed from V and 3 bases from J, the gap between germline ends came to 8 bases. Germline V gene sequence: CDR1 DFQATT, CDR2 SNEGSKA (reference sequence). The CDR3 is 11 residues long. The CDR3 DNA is TGCAGTGCTGGACTTCACTACGAGCAGTACTTC. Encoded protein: CSAGLHYEQYF.

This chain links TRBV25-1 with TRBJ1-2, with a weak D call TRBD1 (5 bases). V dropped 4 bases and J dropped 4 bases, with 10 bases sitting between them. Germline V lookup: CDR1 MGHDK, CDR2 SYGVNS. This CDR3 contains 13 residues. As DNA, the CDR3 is TGTGCCAGCAGTGGGGGGGAAGGCTATGGCTACACCTTC. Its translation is CASSGGEGYGYTF.

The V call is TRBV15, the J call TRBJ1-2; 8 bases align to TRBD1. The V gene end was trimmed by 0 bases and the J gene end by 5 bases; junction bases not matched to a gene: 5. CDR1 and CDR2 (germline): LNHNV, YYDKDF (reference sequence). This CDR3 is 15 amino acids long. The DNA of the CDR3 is TGTGCCACCAGCAGAGACCGGACAGGGTTATATGGCTACACCTTC. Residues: CATSRDRTGLYGYTF.

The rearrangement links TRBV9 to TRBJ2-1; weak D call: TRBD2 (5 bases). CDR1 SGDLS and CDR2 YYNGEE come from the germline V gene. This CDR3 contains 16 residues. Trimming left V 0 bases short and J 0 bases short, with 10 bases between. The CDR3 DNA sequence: TGTGCCAGCAGCGTAGGTAAGCGGATCTCCTACAATGAGCAGTTCTTC. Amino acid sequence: CASSVGKRISYNEQFF.

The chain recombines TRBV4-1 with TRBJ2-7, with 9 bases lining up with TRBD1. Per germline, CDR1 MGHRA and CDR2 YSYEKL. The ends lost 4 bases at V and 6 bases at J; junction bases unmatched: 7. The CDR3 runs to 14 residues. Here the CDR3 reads CASSPDRGKFEQYF. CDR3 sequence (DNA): TGCGCCAGCAGCCCGGACAGGGGAAAATTCGAGCAGTACTTC.

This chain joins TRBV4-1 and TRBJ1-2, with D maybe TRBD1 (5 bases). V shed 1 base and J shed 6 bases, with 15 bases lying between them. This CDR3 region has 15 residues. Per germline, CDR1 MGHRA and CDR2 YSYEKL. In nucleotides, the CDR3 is TGCGCCAGCAGCCAAGTGCTGGGGGGAGTCAATGGCTACACCTTC. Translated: CASSQVLGGVNGYTF.

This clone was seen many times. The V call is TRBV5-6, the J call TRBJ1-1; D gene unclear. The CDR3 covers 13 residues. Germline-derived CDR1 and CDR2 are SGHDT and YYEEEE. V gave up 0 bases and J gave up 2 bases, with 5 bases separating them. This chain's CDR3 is CASSLGINTEAFF. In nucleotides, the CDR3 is TGTGCCAGCAGCTTGGGTATAAACACTGAAGCTTTCTTT.

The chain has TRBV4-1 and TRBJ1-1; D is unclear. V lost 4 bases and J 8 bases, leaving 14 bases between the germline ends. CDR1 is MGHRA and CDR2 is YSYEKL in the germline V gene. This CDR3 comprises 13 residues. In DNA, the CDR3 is TGCGCCAGCAGCCCGAGGCTCCCCGAGGAAGCTTTCTTT. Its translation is CASSPRLPEEAFF.

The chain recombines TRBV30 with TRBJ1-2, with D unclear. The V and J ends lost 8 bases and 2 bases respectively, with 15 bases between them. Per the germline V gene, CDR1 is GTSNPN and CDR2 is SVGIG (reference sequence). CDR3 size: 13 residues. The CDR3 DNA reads TGTGCCGCCAACACAGATAGAAACTATGGCTACACCTTC. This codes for CAANTDRNYGYTF.

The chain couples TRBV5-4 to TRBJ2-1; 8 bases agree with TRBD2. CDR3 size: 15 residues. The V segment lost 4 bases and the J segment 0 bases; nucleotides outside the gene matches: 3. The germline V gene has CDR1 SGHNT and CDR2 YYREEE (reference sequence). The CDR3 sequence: CASSRSGTSYNEQFF. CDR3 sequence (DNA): TGTGCCAGCAGCCGTAGCGGGACCTCCTACAATGAGCAGTTCTTC.

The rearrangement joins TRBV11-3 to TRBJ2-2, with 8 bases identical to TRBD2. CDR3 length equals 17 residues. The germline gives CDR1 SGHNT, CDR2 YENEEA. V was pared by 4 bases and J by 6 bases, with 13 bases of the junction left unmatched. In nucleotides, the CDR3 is TGTGCCAGCAGCTCCGGGACTAGGGCGATCGAGGCCGGGGAGCTGTTTTTT. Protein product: CASSSGTRAIEAGELFF.

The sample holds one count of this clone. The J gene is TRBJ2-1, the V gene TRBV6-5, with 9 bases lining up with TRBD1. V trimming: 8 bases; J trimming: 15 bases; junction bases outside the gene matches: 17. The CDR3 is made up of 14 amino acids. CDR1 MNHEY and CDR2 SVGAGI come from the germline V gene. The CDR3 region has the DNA TGTGCCAGCTTGGGGGACAGGGCGTTTTCCCGTCCGTTCTTC. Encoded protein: CASLGDRAFSRPFF.

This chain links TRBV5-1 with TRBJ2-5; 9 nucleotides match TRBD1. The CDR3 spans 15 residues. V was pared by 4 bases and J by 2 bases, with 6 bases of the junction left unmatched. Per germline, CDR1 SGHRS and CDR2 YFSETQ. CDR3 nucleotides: TGCGCCAGCAGCACGGGACAGGGAGAACAAGAGACCCAGTACTTC. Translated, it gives CASSTGQGEQETQYF.